The present T cell receptor beta chain was sequenced within a study of blood T cell repertoires in COVID-19 (dated by TCRdb to the early 2020s). Some background on the complete study: Collaborator samples came from the United States, Italy and Spain and covered acute and convalescent phases of COVID-19. The dataset comprised deeply sampled blood TCRbeta repertoires from subjects exposed to, actively infected with, or recovered from COVID-19. The repertoires were made available in a free public database intended to serve as a resource for research on the immune response to SARS-CoV-2. The sample metadata nearly always contained a de-identified subject ID, COVID-19 status, age in years and sex. The material from the prospective study consisted of cDNA or gDNA derived from T cells, B-cell-depleted T cells, or PBMCs. Samples were obtained from the ongoing ImmuneRACE study (first 160 participants) and from over 1,000 subjects provided by 6 global collaborators. Where HLA class I and class II types were available, the types were taken from metadata supplied by the sample provider, not from assay-based typing.

The research as a whole found: The amount of clinical and demographic metadata varied by source and participant and was provided uncurated.

Collaborating institutions collected whole blood in K2EDTA tubes following their own protocols. For TCRbeta analysis, collaborators shipped samples as frozen whole blood, isolated PBMCs, or DNA extracted from either of those sample types. Turning to this clone: There is no known antigen for this receptor. There are no base qualities to consult, and no much larger clone falls within one base.

The germline V gene encodes CDR1 SGHDT and CDR2 YYEEEE. V loses 1 base of germline sequence and J loses 4 bases, and the interval between the two ends is 17 bases. The CDR3 goes from the cysteine to the phenylalanine over 16 residues. The read is trimmed to its CDR3 DNA, 48 bases read in frame from base 1. TCRbeta CDR3 regions were amplified from genomic DNA by means of the immunoSEQ Assay, a bias-controlled multiplex PCR. The paper's processing steps were these. The number of nucleated cells in each sample was estimated from the amplification of reference gene primers within the assay. Sequence reads were collapsed and filtered to measure the absolute abundance of every unique TCRbeta CDR3 rearrangement. For each sample, productive Simpson clonality was calculated as the square root of Simpson's diversity index across productive rearrangements. Imported from immuneACCESS, the table was reduced by TCRdb to in-frame sequences with V and J called. These copies leave out some clones; in studies compared against another copy, an unresolved V gene accounts for under half, and the cause of the remainder is not known. V and J calls and clone size are copied from that table; D and trimming were computed from the DNA. The sample has some 310,000 clones on record, around nine tenths of them singletons. 1% of the sample is held by the ten biggest clonotypes.

This clonotype was obtained from a man aged 45-65 years with active or convalescent COVID-19. Sequenced sample: peripheral blood. Rearrangement joined TRBV5-6 to TRBJ1-2; no D gene call is confident. The CDR3 is CASSLNGGVALYGYTF. The bases are TGTGCCAGCAGCTTGAATGGCGGGGTAGCCCTCTATGGCTACACCTTC.